A single sample is the source of the 12 T cell receptor beta chains below, sequenced in a study of blood T cells in healthy people across ages. The second PCR ran about 7 to 12 cycles with a sample-barcoded 5' primer and J-beta primers. MiXCR was run by TCRdb on the 5' RACE reads, yielding one entry per CDR3 protein. The table lists more than 650,000 distinct CDR3 sequences, 53% of them singletons. The sample consisted of blood. These receptor sequences come from a man of 80 years or more in good health.

This clonotype was seen a few times. CDR3 residues: CAISERQVTDTQYF. Written as DNA, the CDR3 is TGTGCCATCAGTGAAAGACAGGTCACAGATACGCAGTATTTT. The V gene is TRBV10-3, the J gene TRBJ2-3, with a tentative D call TRBD1 (6 bases). CDR3 length: 14 residues. Germline assignment: CDR1 ENHRY and CDR2 SYGVKD. V lost 3 bases and J 2 bases, leaving 9 bases between the germline ends.

This chain joins TRBV3-1 and TRBJ2-4; 7 nucleotides agree with TRBD2. The DNA end lines up better with TRBJ2-7; the J call may be wrong. The V gene's germline CDR1 is LGHDT and CDR2 YNNKEL (reference sequence). The CDR3 contains 19 residues. As DNA, the CDR3 is TGTGCCAGCAGCCAAGGATTAAGGGAGGGCCGTCTCCTCTCCTACGAGCAGTACTTC. Its protein product is CASSQGLREGRLLSYEQYF.

The chain has TRBV10-3 and TRBJ2-5; TRBD1 might be the D (5 bases). CDR1 is ENHRY, CDR2 SYGVKD, per germline. The CDR3 runs to 16 residues. V was clipped by 8 bases and J by 3 bases, with 22 bases between them. The CDR3 sequence: CAIGDHPQGPEETQYF. In DNA, the CDR3 is TGTGCCATCGGCGATCACCCGCAGGGCCCAGAAGAGACCCAGTACTTC.

This chain uses TRBV10-3 with TRBJ2-3; D is perhaps TRBD2 (6 bases). CDR3 length: 15 amino acids. CDR1 is ENHRY, CDR2 SYGVKD, per germline. V was cut by 4 bases and J by 0 bases, with 11 bases left in between. This chain's CDR3 is CAISGSGLSTDTQYF. The DNA of the CDR3 is TGTGCCATCAGTGGGTCGGGACTTAGCACAGATACGCAGTATTTT.

This chain links TRBV28 with TRBJ2-7; 7 nucleotides agree with TRBD1. Trimming cost V 3 bases and J 9 bases; bases outside gene matches: 8. Germline values: CDR1 MDHEN, CDR2 SYDVKM. The CDR3 totals 13 residues. The CDR3 DNA follows: TGTGCCAGCAGTTTCCCGAACAGGGGTGGGCAGTACTTC. Amino acid sequence: CASSFPNRGGQYF. The entire variable domain, with the rest obtained from reference TRBV28 and TRBJ2-7, is as follows: DVKVTQSSRYLVKRTGEKVFLECVQDMDHENMFWYRQDPGLGLRLIYFSYDVKMKEKGDIPEGYSVSREKKERFSLILESASTNQTSMYLCASSFPNRGGQYFGPGTRLTVT.

The chain employs TRBV5-4 and TRBJ2-3, with D tentatively TRBD2 (7 bases). Trimming stripped 1 base from V and 14 bases from J, with 20 bases between. The V gene's germline CDR1 is SGHNT and CDR2 YYREEE (reference sequence). This CDR3 has 14 residues. CDR3 DNA: TGTGCCAGCAGCTTGTCGGGGGGCCCCAGATACGCGTATTTT. Amino acids: CASSLSGGPRYAYF.

This clonotype came up a few times. The genes are TRBV24-1 and TRBJ2-7; maybe TRBD2 (6 bases). Germline V gives CDR1 KGHDR, CDR2 SFDVKD. Between the trimmed V and J ends, which lost 2 bases and 3 bases, there was a span of 16 bases. This CDR3 has 16 amino acids. In DNA, the CDR3 is TGTGCCACCAGTGATTCCGGGACTCACGGCCTCTACGAGCAGTACTTC. It yields the protein CATSDSGTHGLYEQYF.

Note on this clonotype: One end of the junction is discordant with germline, which a read error may explain. J is TRBJ2-3 and V is TRBV14; the match to TRBD1 covers 9 bases. The CDR3 extends over 17 amino acids. Looked up from germline, CDR1 is SGHDN and CDR2 is FVKESK. CDR3 bases: TGTGCCAGCAGCAAAGAAACAGGGGGCGCTGGGCACAGATACGCGTATTTT. This gives the protein CASSKETGGAGHRYAYF.

This clonotype was seen a single time. The chain has TRBV19 and TRBJ1-2; D perhaps matches TRBD1 (5 bases). V lost 5 bases and J lost 7, with 17 bases in between. CDR3 length equals 14 residues. Germline V gene lookup returns CDR1 LNHDA and CDR2 SQIVND (reference sequence). CDR3 sequence reads: CASSSGQAQGGYTF. DNA for the CDR3: TGTGCCAGTAGTTCCGGACAAGCCCAAGGTGGCTACACCTTC.

This clonotype was seen only a few times. V gene TRBV20-1 combines with J gene TRBJ2-7; D not certain. Trimming took off 0 bases at V and 2 bases at J, with 14 bases between the two ends. Looked up from germline, CDR1 is DFQATT and CDR2 is SNEGSKA (reference sequence). The length of the CDR3 is 15 residues. The chain's CDR3 is CSARDGSNSPYEQYF. CDR3 nucleotides: TGCAGTGCTAGAGACGGTAGCAATTCCCCCTACGAGCAGTACTTC.

The J gene is TRBJ1-1, the V gene TRBV5-6; tentative D call: TRBD1 (5 bases). V was shortened by 1 base and J by 0 bases, with 13 bases between the two germline ends. The length of the CDR3 is 16 residues. CDR1 and CDR2 from the germline V gene are SGHDT and YYEEEE. The CDR3 region is CASSLYLGTLNTEAFF. The CDR3 DNA reads TGTGCCAGCAGCTTGTATTTAGGGACCTTGAACACTGAAGCTTTCTTT.

CDR3 nucleotide sequence: TGCGCCAGCAGCTTGGGACTCCCGGGCACCGGGGAGCTGTTTTTT. Translation gives CASSLGLPGTGELFF. The chain carries TRBV5-1 and TRBJ2-2, with D uncertain. V shed 0 bases and J shed 4 bases, with 10 bases lying between them. The CDR3 has 15 amino acids. The germline V gene encodes CDR1 SGHRS and CDR2 YFSETQ.